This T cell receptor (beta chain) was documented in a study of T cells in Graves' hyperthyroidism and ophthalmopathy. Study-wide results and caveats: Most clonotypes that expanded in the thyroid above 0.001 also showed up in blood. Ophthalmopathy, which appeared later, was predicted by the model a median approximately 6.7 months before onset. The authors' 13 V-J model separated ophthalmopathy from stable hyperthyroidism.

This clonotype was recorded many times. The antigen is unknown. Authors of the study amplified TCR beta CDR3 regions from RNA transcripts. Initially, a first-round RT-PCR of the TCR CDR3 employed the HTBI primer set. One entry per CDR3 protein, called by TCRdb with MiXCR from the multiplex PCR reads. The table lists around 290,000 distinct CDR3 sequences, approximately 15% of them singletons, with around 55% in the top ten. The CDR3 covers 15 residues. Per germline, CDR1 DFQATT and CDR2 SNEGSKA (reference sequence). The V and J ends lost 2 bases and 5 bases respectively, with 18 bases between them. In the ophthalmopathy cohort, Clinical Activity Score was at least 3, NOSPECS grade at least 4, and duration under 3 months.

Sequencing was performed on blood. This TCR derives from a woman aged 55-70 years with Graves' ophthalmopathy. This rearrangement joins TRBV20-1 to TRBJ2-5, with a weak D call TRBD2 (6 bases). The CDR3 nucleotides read TGCAGTGCTAGAACTGCGGCTGGGGGGTGGGAGACCCAGTACTTC. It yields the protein CSARTAAGGWETQYF.